The clone carrying this TCR beta chain is labeled as medium-sized. Its antigen remains unknown. The sample is drawn from a study of T and B cells in COVID-19 patients. Across the whole study: The recovered patients had mostly mild to moderate COVID-19 with outpatient management. Of about 19 active-infection patients, 12 were critically ill with mechanical ventilation or extracorporeal membrane oxygenation. Points from the study as a whole: Patients with COVID-19 reportedly showed strongly skewed T cell receptor beta variable and joining gene usage.

Multiplex PCR with BIOMED2 TRB-A/B primer pools amplified TRB rearrangements. TCRdb reanalysed the multiplex PCR reads using MiXCR and keeps one entry per CDR3 protein. The table lists fewer than 15,000 distinct CDR3 sequences, about 28% of them singletons, with approximately 6.5% in the top ten. TRB was amplified from about 260-540 ng of blood genomic DNA. The CDR3 has 11 residues. Trimming left V 2 bases short and J 3 bases short, with 2 bases between. What was sequenced was blood. This TCR was recovered from a human donor who had recovered from COVID-19. V and J are TRBV12-3 or TRBV12-4 and TRBJ2-7; D gene unclear. The CDR3 bases are TGTGCCAGCAGTTTAAACTACGAGCAGTACTTC. Amino acid sequence: CASSLNYEQYF.